This T cell receptor beta chain was identified in a study of OX40 agonist ivuxolimab in advanced cancers. Concerning the study at large: Ivuxolimab was an agonistic, fully human IgG2 monoclonal antibody directed against OX40 (CD134), a costimulatory receptor. Intravenous ivuxolimab was administered to patients every 2 weeks at six dose levels: 0.01, 0.1, 0.3, 1.5, 3 and 10 mg/kg. A male proportion of roughly 80% and a mean age of approximately 58 years, ranging from about 20 to 80, were recorded for the dose-escalation cohort. The monotherapy dose-escalation portion (N = 52 patients) of the phase I ivuxolimab trial is reported in the paper. Prior anti-PD-1, anti-PD-L1 or anti-CTLA-4 therapy was permitted, and approximately 39% of dose-escalation patients had received checkpoint inhibitors. Partial responses occurred in three dose-escalation patients: two with cutaneous melanoma and one with hepatocellular carcinoma. The point of sequencing TCRbeta in the periphery was to test whether ivuxolimab changed TCR sequence diversity and drove clonal T-cell expansion. Among the 50 to 55 dose-escalation patients, some 19 had hepatocellular carcinoma, approximately 15 melanoma, 9 renal cell carcinoma and 9 head and neck cancer.

This clone has only one observation. Its antigen remains unidentified. Base qualities are not provided; no much larger clone lies one nucleotide away. To sequence the TCRbeta CDR3 region, genomic DNA was isolated from the sorted cells. The immunoSEQ Assay was used to sequence the TCRbeta CDR3 regions. TCRdb took this table from immuneACCESS and kept in-frame rearrangements with V and J called. Such tables lack part of the clones; where checked against another copy, unresolved V genes explain under half of the gap, and the rest is unexplained. This sample comprises tens of thousands of clones, around 90% of them detected only once. Jointly, the top ten make up 8% to 10% of the sample. Overall study outcomes, separate from this receptor: Which antigens the clonally expanded peripheral T cells were specific for was not determined. Clonal expansion of both CD4+ and CD8+ blood T cells was observed from baseline to week 6 at doses 0.1 to 3.0 mg/kg. After ivuxolimab, CD8+ T cells had more expanded clones than CD4+ T cells on average. Low levels of normalized T-cell clonal expansion were also seen in some patients who did not respond. In the 0.1-3.0 mg/kg groups, partial responders were among the patients with the lowest normalized peripheral clonal expansion, particularly in CD8+ T cells.

CDR1 and CDR2 were assigned from the germline V gene as SGDLS and YYNGEE. Trimming accounts for 3 bases at V and 5 bases at J, while the number of junction bases matched to no gene is 8. Including the terminal cysteine and phenylalanine, the CDR3 comprises 15 residues. Solely the CDR3 DNA is kept, with 45 bases framed from the first base. The trial excluded patients who had a history of autoimmune disease or were on systemic immunosuppression. Peripheral blood for TCR sequencing was collected from all dose cohorts at baseline, on cycle 4 day 1, and on cycle 7 day 1. Samples came from an open-label, multicenter, first-in-human phase I dose-escalation trial of ivuxolimab. Adults with locally advanced or metastatic head and neck squamous cell, hepatocellular, melanoma or renal cell carcinoma were enrolled in the trial. Before TCR sequencing, CD4+ T cells and CD8+ T cells from peripheral blood were sorted into separate populations.

Sequences were derived from CD4+ or CD8+ T cells sorted from blood, sampled in a trial of the OX40 agonist ivuxolimab. Recombination joined TRBV9 with TRBJ2-5; TRBD2 matches 9 bases in the middle. This TCR was sampled from an adult with an advanced solid tumor such as melanoma, head and neck, liver or kidney cancer. The bases are TGTGCCAGCAGCGGCGGCGGGGGGGCCAGGGAGACCCAGTACTTC. This yields the protein CASSGGGGARETQYF.